The entry below gives a single TCR beta chain sequence along with its context. This clonotype was counted at least ten times. It has no known antigen specificity. Base qualities are not recorded, but no much larger clone differs from it by a single base. The data were taken from a study of T cell repertoires in cytomegalovirus infection (dated by TCRdb to between 2018 and 2021). About the investigation overall: Because public TCR beta signatures pointed to carriage of CMV infection together with the matching HLA type, the HLA type of each donor mattered for the analysis. Overall results and qualifications from the work: The ex vivo response was dominated by HLA-C-restricted CMV-specific TCR beta clonotypes, which also provided the single most frequent clonotype in two of eight donors. Carriers of CMV infection plus the relevant HLA type were discriminated by the cumulative frequency of public TCR beta family members in the study cohort and in an independent roughly 320-donor cohort.

V has 6 bases trimmed and J has 8 bases trimmed; junction bases matching no gene number 3. The CDR3 covers 14 residues, taking in both the cysteine and the phenylalanine. Solely the CDR3 DNA is kept, with 42 bases framed from the first base. Instrument used: Illumina HiSeq 1500. TCRdb reworked the public reads: Q25 trimming with fastp, MiXCR clone assembly, productive beta chains retained. Rows are unified per CDR3 protein, each entry keeping the most common DNA and genes. The sample table shows about 490,000 distinct CDR3 sequences, and less than 30% are seen once. The ten largest account for 13% of the sample.

This TCR was sampled from a human donor in good health (CMV status not recorded). Some clones in this sample may be carry-over from other donors' samples. The receptor chain draws on TRBV12-3 or TRBV12-4 and TRBJ2-1; TRBD2 fits 14 bases in the junction. The sample consisted of PBMCs. The base sequence is TGTGCCAGCAGCTCGGGACTAGCGGGAGATGAGCAGTTCTTC. This translates into CASSSGLAGDEQFF.